This TCR beta chain emerged from a study of blood T cell repertoires in COVID-19. In the study's own analysis: By means of reference gene primer amplification, nucleated cell counts were estimated. Sequencing used immunoSEQ multiplex PCR; TCRdb keeps in-frame clones, though not all of them. That table gives V, J and clone size, and the DNA gave D and trimming. This table has roughly 42,000 clones, 90% appearing once. Germline V CDR1 and CDR2: MNHEY, SMNVEV (reference sequence). This CDR3 contains 18 residues. The V segment lost 3 bases and the J segment 0 bases; nucleotides outside the gene matches: 13.

The TCR originated in a man aged 45-60 years with active COVID-19. Sequenced sample: peripheral blood. The chain employs TRBV27 and TRBJ1-1; 7 nucleotides agree with TRBD1. CDR3 sequence (DNA): TGTGCCAGCAGTTTGGGACAGTCATTCAGGGGTTTGAACACTGAAGCTTTCTTT. Amino acid sequence: CASSLGQSFRGLNTEAFF.